This T cell receptor (beta chain) was sequenced during a study of beta chain features in type 1 diabetes. Findings of the study overall: Shortening of TCRB CDR3s, moderate but significant, appeared in all four CD4+ subsets of Type 1 diabetes patients.

The germline V gene has CDR1 LNHDA and CDR2 SQIVND (reference sequence). This CDR3 contains 18 residues. V was cut by 5 bases and J by 0 bases, with 17 bases left in between. This clone was counted between two and nine times. As yet, its antigen is unknown. TCRB transcripts that were expressed got sequenced, as all of the isolated RNA had been reverse transcribed. Approximately 3.4 million reads, on average, came from each naive, central memory and regulatory T cell sample. Here immunoSEQ multiplex PCR was the method, and the copy in TCRdb shows in-frame clones only, minus some. Of almost 350,000 clones in the sample, 8% are singletons; the top ten hold 0.44%.

V is TRBV19 and J is TRBJ2-6; D might be TRBD1 (6 bases). The clonotype was recovered from a woman between 18 and 29 years old in good health. The source material was central memory CD4+ T cells from blood. The CDR3 coding sequence is TGTGCCAGTAGTCTAAAAGGGGGTTTAGACTCTGGGGCCAACGTCCTGACTTTC. Its translation: CASSLKGGLDSGANVLTF.